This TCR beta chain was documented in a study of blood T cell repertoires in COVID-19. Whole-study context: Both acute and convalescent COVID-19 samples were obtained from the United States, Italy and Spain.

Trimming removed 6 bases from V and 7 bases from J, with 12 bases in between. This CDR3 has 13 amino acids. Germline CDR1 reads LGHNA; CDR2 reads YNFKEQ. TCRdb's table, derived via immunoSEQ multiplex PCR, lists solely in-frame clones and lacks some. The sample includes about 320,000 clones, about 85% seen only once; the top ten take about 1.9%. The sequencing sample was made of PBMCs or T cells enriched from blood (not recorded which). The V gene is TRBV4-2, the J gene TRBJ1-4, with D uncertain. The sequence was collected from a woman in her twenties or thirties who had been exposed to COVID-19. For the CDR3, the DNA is TGTGCCAGCAGTTCAGGCGACCCTGAAAAACTGTTTTTT. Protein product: CASSSGDPEKLFF.